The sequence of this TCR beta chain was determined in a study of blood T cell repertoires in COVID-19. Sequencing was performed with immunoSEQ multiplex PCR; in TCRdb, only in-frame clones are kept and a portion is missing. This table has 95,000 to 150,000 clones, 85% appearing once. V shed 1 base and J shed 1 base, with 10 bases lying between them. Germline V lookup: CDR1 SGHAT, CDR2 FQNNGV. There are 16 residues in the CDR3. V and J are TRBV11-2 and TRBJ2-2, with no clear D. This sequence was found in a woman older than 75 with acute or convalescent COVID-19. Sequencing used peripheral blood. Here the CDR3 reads CASSLVGQENTGELFF. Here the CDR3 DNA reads TGTGCCAGCAGCTTAGTCGGCCAGGAGAACACCGGGGAGCTGTTTTTT.